Each of the 30 T cell receptor beta chains below was sequenced from the same sample in a study of T cells in localized non-small cell lung cancer. Using immunoSEQ multiplex PCR, the repertoire was profiled, and TCRdb retains in-frame clones only, with some absent. The data show around 26,000 clones, about 87% seen once. The sequencing here drew on peripheral blood, taken before any cancer treatment. Receptors were obtained from a woman aged 18-50 years with stage I lung adenocarcinoma.

This clone was found a few times. The chain uses TRBV7-9 and TRBJ2-7; D uncertain. This CDR3 spans 12 amino acids. Trimming stripped 6 bases from V and 2 bases from J, with 8 bases between. Germline V gene lookup returns CDR1 SEHNR and CDR2 FQNEAQ (reference sequence). The CDR3 DNA is TGTGCCAGCAGTCACGAGACCTACGAGCAGTACTTC. Residues: CASSHETYEQYF.

This clone appeared a few times. The chain uses TRBV30 and TRBJ2-1, with D possibly TRBD2 on 6 matching bases. CDR3 length: 14 residues. Germline V gene lookup returns CDR1 GTSNPN and CDR2 SVGIG (reference sequence). The germline V and J ends were trimmed by 3 bases and 8 bases, with 17 bases remaining between them. The CDR3 region has the DNA TGTGCCTGGAGGGTGATTGCGGGATACGATGAGCAGTTCTTC. It codes for CAWRVIAGYDEQFF.

The V and J genes are TRBV5-1 and TRBJ2-5, with D tentatively TRBD1 or TRBD2 (6 bases each). This CDR3 is built from 14 residues. Per the germline V gene, CDR1 is SGHRS and CDR2 is YFSETQ. Trimming took off 4 bases at V and 5 bases at J, with 15 bases between the two ends. CDR3 protein: CASSPGAGRETQYF. CDR3 nucleotides: TGCGCCAGCAGCCCGGGGGCAGGACGGGAGACCCAGTACTTC.

The V call is TRBV7-9, the J call TRBJ2-7; 9 nucleotides match TRBD1. The germline V gene has CDR1 SEHNR and CDR2 FQNEAQ (reference sequence). The V gene end was trimmed by 5 bases and the J gene end by 3 bases; junction bases not matched to a gene: 8. This CDR3 is 15 amino acids long. For the CDR3, the DNA is TGTGCCAGCAGCCTCCAACAGGGGGCCATCTACGAGCAGTACTTC. Translation: CASSLQQGAIYEQYF.

V usage is TRBV5-1 and J usage is TRBJ2-2; 8 nucleotides align to TRBD2. The V gene end was trimmed by 4 bases and the J gene end by 6 bases; junction bases not matched to a gene: 8. The germline gives CDR1 SGHRS, CDR2 YFSETQ. The CDR3 has 15 residues. CDR3 loop: CASSAAGTSSGELFF. Here the CDR3 DNA reads TGCGCCAGCAGCGCAGCCGGGACTAGTTCCGGGGAGCTGTTTTTT.

The V call is TRBV19, the J call TRBJ2-2, with 12 bases fitting TRBD1. The J segment lost 2 bases and the V segment lost 4 bases, leaving 8 bases of the junction unmatched. CDR3 length: 18 amino acids. Germline lookup yields CDR1 LNHDA and CDR2 SQIVND (reference sequence). The CDR3 region has the DNA TGTGCCAGTAGTACCCGGGGACAGGGGGCGCGAAACACCGGGGAGCTGTTTTTT. Translation: CASSTRGQGARNTGELFF.

The table lists this clone with a count of one. V usage is TRBV11-3 and J usage is TRBJ2-7; TRBD2 matches 8 bases. The CDR3 consists of 15 residues. Germline loops: CDR1 SGHNT, CDR2 YENEEA. The trim removed 5 bases at V and 3 bases at J, leaving 9 bases unmatched. This CDR3 reads CASSRRGLAGYEQYF. In nucleotides, the CDR3 is TGTGCCAGCAGCCGCCGGGGGCTAGCGGGCTACGAGCAGTACTTC.

V gene TRBV28 combines with J gene TRBJ1-3, with a tentative D call TRBD1 (6 bases). The V end was cut by 2 bases, the J end by 4 bases, with 15 bases between. The CDR3 consists of 16 residues. From germline, CDR1 is MDHEN and CDR2 SYDVKM. The CDR3 DNA follows: TGTGCCAGCAGTTTAAGACAGCGGACAGTGGGAAACACCATATATTTT. Protein product: CASSLRQRTVGNTIYF.

The CDR3 DNA is TGTGCCAGCAGTTTTTCGACAGGGGGCGAAAAACTGTTTTTT. It encodes CASSFSTGGEKLFF. The chain uses TRBV7-9 and TRBJ1-4, with 10 nucleotides matching TRBD1. V shed 6 bases, J shed 8 bases, and the junction held 6 bases outside the gene matches. In germline, CDR1 is SEHNR, CDR2 FQNEAQ (reference sequence). CDR3 length: 14 amino acids. Complete variable domain (other parts from reference TRBV7-9 and TRBJ1-4): DTGVSQNPRHKITKRGQNVTFRCDPISEHNRLYWYRQTLGQGPEFLTYFQNEAQLEKSRLLSDRFSAERPKGSFSTLEIQRTEQGDSAMYLCASSFSTGGEKLFFGSGTQLSVL.

This clone occurred once. The chain is built from TRBV5-4 and TRBJ2-7; 12 bases are a match to TRBD2. Germline V gene sequence: CDR1 SGHNT, CDR2 YYREEE (reference sequence). Germline trimming cut 3 bases from V and 5 bases from J; bases unmatched to any gene: 9. The CDR3 covers 16 residues. The CDR3 sequence is CASSSATSGRQNEQYF. The DNA for the CDR3 is TGTGCCAGCAGCTCAGCGACTAGCGGGAGACAGAACGAGCAGTACTTC. The full variable domain, in which reference TRBV5-4 and TRBJ2-7 provide the parts outside the CDR3, is ETGVTQSPTHLIKTRGQQVTLRCSSQSGHNTVSWYQQALGQGPQFIFQYYREEENGRGNFPPRFSGLQFPNYSSELNVNALELDDSALYLCASSSATSGRQNEQYFGPGTRLTVT.

A single count supports this clone. The genes are TRBV7-9 and TRBJ2-1, with D tentatively TRBD2 (6 bases). Trimming took 2 bases from V and 3 from J, leaving 11 bases between them. The CDR3 extends over 15 amino acids. Germline values: CDR1 SEHNR, CDR2 FQNEAQ (reference sequence). The CDR3 DNA reads TGTGCCAGCAGCTTAAAAGCGGGCAGCTACAATGAGCAGTTCTTC. Its protein product is CASSLKAGSYNEQFF.

This sequence joins TRBV9 and TRBJ2-3, with D possibly being TRBD2 (6 bases). The CDR3 runs to 17 residues. Germline V lookup: CDR1 SGDLS, CDR2 YYNGEE. Between the trimmed V and J ends, which lost 2 bases and 3 bases, there was a span of 19 bases. The CDR3 bases are TGTGCCAGCAGCGTTCCGCGGGACCCAGCCACAACAGATACGCAGTATTTT. Translating gives CASSVPRDPATTDTQYF.

The chain links TRBV14 to TRBJ1-1; perhaps TRBD1 as D (5 bases). The CDR3 consists of 13 residues. CDR1 SGHDN and CDR2 FVKESK come from the germline V gene. With 5 bases removed from V and 1 base from J, the gap between germline ends came to 8 bases. The CDR3 sequence: CASSATGNTEAFF. The CDR3 DNA reads TGTGCCAGCAGCGCTACAGGGAACACTGAAGCTTTCTTT.

The J gene is TRBJ2-3, the V gene TRBV7-3, with D unresolved. This CDR3 contains 14 residues. Trimming shortened V by 2 bases and J by 2 bases, and 8 bases separated the two germline ends. CDR1 is SGHTA, CDR2 FQGTGA, per germline. CDR3 sequence: CASSLGLNTDTQYF. CDR3 sequence (DNA): TGTGCCAGCAGCTTAGGGCTAAACACAGATACGCAGTATTTT.

The V call is TRBV4-1, the J call TRBJ2-5; D is ambiguous. The CDR3 has 16 residues. CDR1 MGHRA and CDR2 YSYEKL come from the germline V gene. Trimming shortened V by 3 bases and J by 2 bases, and 16 bases separated the two germline ends. The CDR3 coding sequence is TGCGCCAGCAGCCAGCAAAGAGGCAACGGACAAGAGACCCAGTACTTC. It encodes CASSQQRGNGQETQYF.

The J gene is TRBJ2-2, the V gene TRBV5-5, with 14 nucleotides matching TRBD2. J lost 7 bases, V lost 3 bases, and 5 bases had no gene match. This CDR3 is built from 16 residues. Per germline, CDR1 SGHKS and CDR2 YYEKEE (reference sequence). In DNA, the CDR3 is TGTGCCAGCAGCTCCGGGACTAGCGGGAGAGGCGGGGAGCTGTTTTTT. This gives the protein CASSSGTSGRGGELFF.

The chain uses TRBV7-9 and TRBJ2-2, with D perhaps TRBD1 (6 bases). Germline-derived CDR1 and CDR2 are SEHNR and FQNEAQ (reference sequence). Trimming shortened V by 5 bases and J by 1 base, and 11 bases separated the two germline ends. The CDR3 loop spans 15 amino acids. As DNA, the CDR3 is TGTGCCAGCAGCCCGAAGACAGGGAACACCGGGGAGCTGTTTTTT. Encoded protein: CASSPKTGNTGELFF.

This sequence joins TRBV5-1 and TRBJ1-1, with 7 bases that match TRBD1. In germline, CDR1 is SGHRS, CDR2 YFSETQ. V lost 5 bases, J lost 4 bases, and 8 bases stayed unmatched. There are 14 residues in the CDR3. This chain's CDR3 is CASRSEGQRTEAFF. The DNA for the CDR3 is TGCGCCAGCAGATCAGAGGGACAGCGCACTGAAGCTTTCTTT.

V and J are TRBV6-5 and TRBJ2-1; a possible D gene is TRBD2 (6 bases). The CDR3 covers 12 residues. V shed 9 bases and J shed 4 bases, with 10 bases lying between them. CDR1 is MNHEY, CDR2 SVGAGI, per germline. This CDR3 is CASGGNYNEQFF. Written as DNA, the CDR3 is TGTGCCAGTGGCGGGAATTACAATGAGCAGTTCTTC.

The chain is built from TRBV30 and TRBJ2-3; D gene unclear. The germline CDR1 and CDR2 sequences are GTSNPN and SVGIG (reference sequence). This CDR3 has 12 residues. Trimming cost V 2 bases and J 10 bases, with 13 bases left between them. CDR3 sequence (DNA): TGTGCCTGGAGTAATGTGGCAGCCCCGCAGTATTTT. It encodes CAWSNVAAPQYF. Drawing the rest from reference TRBV30 and TRBJ2-3, the complete variable domain is SQTIHQWPATLVQPVGSPLSLECTVEGTSNPNLYWYRQAAGRGLQLLFYSVGIGQISSEVPQNLSASRPQDRQFILSSKKLLLSDSGFYLCAWSNVAAPQYFGPGTRLTVL.

The chain is built from TRBV6-1 and TRBJ2-5, with no clear D. From germline, CDR1 is MNHNS and CDR2 SASEGT. Trimming removed 2 bases at V and 2 bases at J, with 9 bases between. This CDR3 comprises 14 residues. The CDR3 loop is CASSEKADQETQYF. CDR3 sequence (DNA): TGTGCCAGCAGTGAAAAGGCAGATCAAGAGACCCAGTACTTC.

The J gene is TRBJ2-2, the V gene TRBV2; D is tentatively TRBD1 or TRBD2 (6 bases each). The V gene's germline CDR1 is SNHLY and CDR2 FYNNEI. The CDR3 spans 15 residues. The ends were cut back, 5 bases at V and 3 bases at J, with 13 bases in the middle. The CDR3 reads CASSRGLGDTGELFF. Written as DNA, the CDR3 is TGTGCCAGCAGTCGGGGGCTGGGGGACACCGGGGAGCTGTTTTTT. Supplemented by reference TRBV2 and TRBJ2-2, the full variable domain reads EPEVTQTPSHQVTQMGQEVILRCVPISNHLYFYWYRQILGQKVEFLVSFYNNEISEKSEIFDDQFSVERPDGSNFTLKIRSTKLEDSAMYFCASSRGLGDTGELFFGEGSRLTVL.

The chain joins TRBV27 to TRBJ2-2, with 8 bases lining up with TRBD2. Unmatched junction bases numbered 8, after V lost 3 bases and J lost 5 bases. This CDR3 has 16 amino acids. Germline loops: CDR1 MNHEY, CDR2 SMNVEV (reference sequence). The CDR3 protein is CASSFPGTSRTGELFF. The CDR3 DNA reads as TGTGCCAGCAGTTTTCCCGGGACTAGTCGGACCGGGGAGCTGTTTTTT.

This clone was counted between two and nine times. The chain links TRBV7-9 to TRBJ1-4; D is perhaps TRBD1 (5 bases). V gave up 6 bases and J gave up 5 bases, with 13 bases separating them. This CDR3 comprises 14 residues. Germline CDR1 reads SEHNR; CDR2 reads FQNEAQ (reference sequence). The CDR3 bases are TGTGCCAGCAGTTTCAGGGACGGGAATGAAAAACTGTTTTTT. This codes for CASSFRDGNEKLFF.

This chain links TRBV9 with TRBJ2-7; possibly TRBD1 or TRBD2 for D (5 bases each). Trimming pared 4 bases from V and 2 bases from J, leaving 16 bases between. The germline V gene has CDR1 SGDLS and CDR2 YYNGEE. The CDR3 is 15 residues long. CDR3 sequence (DNA): TGTGCCAGCAGCCCCCGAGGGGAGTCCACCTACGAGCAGTACTTC. This encodes CASSPRGESTYEQYF.

The chain joins TRBV11-3 to TRBJ1-1, with D unclear. This CDR3 contains 15 residues. V was cut by 5 bases and J by 6 bases, with 19 bases left in between. The germline V gene has CDR1 SGHNT and CDR2 YENEEA. CDR3 amino acids: CASSTGLFQASEAFF. CDR3 nucleotides: TGTGCCAGCAGCACCGGCCTCTTTCAAGCGTCTGAAGCTTTCTTT. Full variable domain (remainder filled in from reference TRBV11-3 and TRBJ1-1): EAGVVQSPRYKIIEKKQPVAFWCNPISGHNTLYWYLQNLGQGPELLIRYENEEAVDDSQLPKDRFSAERLKGVDSTLKIQPAELGDSAVYLCASSTGLFQASEAFFGQGTRLTVV.

This chain links TRBV19 with TRBJ2-7, with 10 positions matching TRBD1. CDR3 length: 13 residues. J lost 4 bases, V lost 7 bases, and 4 bases had no gene match. CDR1 and CDR2 (germline): LNHDA, SQIVND (reference sequence). As DNA, the CDR3 is TGTGCCAGTAAAGGGACAGGGGAATACGAGCAGTACTTC. Translation: CASKGTGEYEQYF.

This chain joins TRBV9 and TRBJ2-1, with a weak D call TRBD2 (5 bases). The CDR3 is 15 amino acids. V was trimmed by 2 bases and J by 0 bases, leaving 9 bases between them. Germline-derived CDR1 and CDR2 are SGDLS and YYNGEE. This CDR3 is CASSVSGGSYNEQFF. The CDR3 DNA is TGTGCCAGCAGCGTGAGCGGAGGCTCCTACAATGAGCAGTTCTTC.

The chain joins TRBV4-1 to TRBJ2-7, with 11 nucleotides matching TRBD2. The V gene's germline CDR1 is MGHRA and CDR2 YSYEKL. This CDR3 comprises 16 residues. V shed 2 bases and J 4 bases; nucleotides not matched to a gene: 7. CDR3 sequence (DNA): TGCGCCAGCAGCCAACCCACTAGCGGGAGTTCGTACGAGCAGTACTTC. Translating it yields CASSQPTSGSSYEQYF.

V and J are TRBV11-3 and TRBJ1-2, with TRBD1 matching 8 bases. The CDR3 contains 14 residues. CDR1 and CDR2 from the germline V gene are SGHNT and YENEEA. V was clipped by 3 bases and J by 4 bases; unmatched bases: 4. Here the CDR3 DNA reads TGTGCCAGCAGCTTTGGTACAGGGGGCTATGGCTACACCTTC. Translation: CASSFGTGGYGYTF.